This T cell receptor (beta chain) came from a study of human thymus T cells. Study outcomes and limitations: Related research found strongly overlapping thymic repertoires in unrelated individuals. Apparent bias marked the V and J gene usage of thymic and blood repertoires.

This CDR3 has 15 amino acids. CDR1 SNHLY and CDR2 FYNNEI come from the germline V gene. Unmatched junction bases numbered 5, after V lost 6 bases and J lost 1 base. This clone was seen only once. What it recognizes is unknown. Corrective cardiac operations yielded the resected thymus tissue. Using immunoSEQ multiplex PCR, the repertoire was profiled, and TCRdb retains in-frame clones only, with some absent. The sample records about 120,000 clones, approximately 96% being singletons. The sample comprised thymus tissue. The clonotype originates from a boy younger than two with a congenital heart defect but otherwise immunologically healthy. J is TRBJ2-2 and V is TRBV2; 7 positions agree with TRBD1. CDR3 in DNA: TGTGCCAGCAGAAAGGGACAGCTGAACACCGGGGAGCTGTTTTTT. This gives the protein CASRKGQLNTGELFF.